A single sample gave rise to the 23 T cell receptor beta chains below, sequenced in a study of blood T cell repertoires in COVID-19. Some clones are missing from TCRdb's copy, which holds only in-frame ones; the method was immunoSEQ multiplex PCR. The sample contains fewer than 500,000 clones, 81% of which appear only once. Sequencing was carried out using peripheral blood. The receptors here all came from a human donor with acute or convalescent COVID-19. The donor label of this sample is uncertain.

J is TRBJ2-3 and V is TRBV7-2, with D perhaps TRBD1 (5 bases). V was shortened by 5 bases and J by 2 bases, with 11 bases between the two germline ends. The CDR3 sequence is 14 residues long. Germline CDR1 is SGHTA and CDR2 is FQGNSA. The chain's CDR3 is CASSGRVYTDTQYF. The CDR3 bases are TGTGCCAGCAGCGGCAGGGTTTACACAGATACGCAGTATTTT.

The chain links TRBV28 to TRBJ1-5; a possible D gene is TRBD1 (5 bases). The CDR3 has 15 residues. V lost 2 bases to trimming and J lost 0 bases, with 8 bases between them. CDR1 and CDR2 from the germline V gene are MDHEN and SYDVKM. The CDR3 sequence is CASSLRTSSNQPQHF. DNA for the CDR3: TGTGCCAGCAGTTTACGGACATCTAGCAATCAGCCCCAGCATTTT. Based on the CDR3 plus reference TRBV28 and TRBJ1-5, the full variable domain is DVKVTQSSRYLVKRTGEKVFLECVQDMDHENMFWYRQDPGLGLRLIYFSYDVKMKEKGDIPEGYSVSREKKERFSLILESASTNQTSMYLCASSLRTSSNQPQHFGDGTRLSIL.

This chain links TRBV19 with TRBJ2-3; 9 positions match TRBD2. V lost 3 bases, J lost 8 bases, and 9 bases stayed unmatched. Germline V CDR1 and CDR2: LNHDA, SQIVND (reference sequence). This CDR3 has 15 amino acids. The CDR3 here is CASSIHRGGAVTQYF. CDR3 sequence (DNA): TGTGCCAGTAGTATCCACCGCGGGGGGGCCGTTACGCAGTATTTT.

Here the CDR3 reads CASSRGTGEGYTF. DNA for the CDR3: TGTGCCAGCAGCAGGGGGACAGGGGAAGGCTACACCTTC. The chain recombines TRBV5-6 with TRBJ1-2; TRBD1 matches at 10 bases. V was pared by 4 bases and J by 8 bases, with 5 bases of the junction left unmatched. CDR1 is SGHDT and CDR2 is YYEEEE in the germline V gene. The CDR3 is 13 residues long.

The rearrangement joins TRBV21-1 to TRBJ1-5; the table's D call TRBD1 went unverified against the DNA. TRBV21-1 is noted as a pseudogene. This CDR3 is built from 20 residues. The CDR3 loop is CASSKALTGQGDGGNQPQHF. The CDR3 region has the DNA TGTGCCAGCAGCAAAGCGCTCACGGGACAGGGGGATGGGGGCAATCAGCCCCAGCATTTT.

To note about this clone: The identical CDR3 is also encoded by other nucleotide sequences in the sample. The V gene is TRBV7-2, the J gene TRBJ2-7; D is unresolved. This CDR3 spans 14 amino acids. Trimming shortened V by 5 bases and J by 0 bases, and 11 bases separated the two germline ends. Germline V lookup: CDR1 SGHTA, CDR2 FQGNSA. The CDR3 DNA reads TGTGCCAGCAGCCCTGGGCATAGCTCCTACGAGCAGTACTTC. As protein: CASSPGHSSYEQYF.

This sequence joins TRBV30 and TRBJ2-5; 7 nucleotides agree with TRBD1. V was pared by 7 bases and J by 0 bases, with 5 bases of the junction left unmatched. The CDR3 contains 13 residues. Germline loops: CDR1 GTSNPN, CDR2 SVGIG (reference sequence). The chain's CDR3 is CAYTGQHQETQYF. In nucleotides, the CDR3 is TGTGCCTACACGGGACAGCACCAAGAGACCCAGTACTTC.

This clone has only one observation. This chain uses TRBV5-3 with TRBJ2-1, with 7 positions matching TRBD1. TRBV5-3 is treated as an ORF (open reading frame) with a function not yet certain. V shed 0 bases and J 6 bases; nucleotides not matched to a gene: 9. The CDR3 is made up of 16 amino acids. CDR3 sequence: CARSLGQGQRSNEQFF. In nucleotides, the CDR3 is TGTGCCAGAAGCTTGGGCCAGGGACAGAGGAGCAATGAGCAGTTCTTC.

The chain has TRBV2 and TRBJ2-5, with D tentatively TRBD1 (6 bases). Germline V gives CDR1 SNHLY, CDR2 FYNNEI. The CDR3 has 15 residues. Between the trimmed V and J ends, which lost 6 bases and 2 bases, there was a span of 16 bases. This chain's CDR3 is CASRGRRGSQETQYF. For the CDR3, the DNA is TGTGCCAGCAGAGGTCGAAGGGGGAGTCAAGAGACCCAGTACTTC.

Notes on this clone: Other DNA sequences in the same sample also yield this CDR3. The V gene is TRBV3-1 (or the pseudogene TRBV3-2), the J gene TRBJ2-5, with 12 bases matching TRBD2. This CDR3 contains 16 residues. The germline gives CDR1 LGHDT, CDR2 YNNKEL (reference sequence). After removal of 2 bases from V and 1 base from J, the junction contained 2 bases not matched to a gene. The CDR3 is CASSQLAGGRQETQYF. Here the CDR3 DNA reads TGTGCCAGCAGCCAACTAGCGGGGGGGCGCCAAGAGACCCAGTACTTC.

The rearrangement uses TRBV5-6 and TRBJ2-3; D gene unclear. The V gene's germline CDR1 is SGHDT and CDR2 YYEEEE. The V end was cut by 1 base, the J end by 3 bases, with 12 bases between. The CDR3 is made up of 15 amino acids. The CDR3 coding sequence is TGTGCCAGCAGCTTGTATGTCTTTTTGACAGATACGCAGTATTTT. Protein: CASSLYVFLTDTQYF. Variable domain in full (rest from reference TRBV5-6 and TRBJ2-3): DAGVTQSPTHLIKTRGQQVTLRCSPKSGHDTVSWYQQALGQGPQFIFQYYEEEERQRGNFPDRFSGHQFPNYSSELNVNALLLGDSALYLCASSLYVFLTDTQYFGPGTRLTVL.

The chain combines TRBV5-1 with TRBJ1-2, with 12 bases lining up with TRBD1. Germline loops: CDR1 SGHRS, CDR2 YFSETQ. The CDR3 totals 17 residues. The J segment lost 2 bases and the V segment lost 0 bases, leaving 5 bases of the junction unmatched. The chain's CDR3 is CASSLGDRGRVNYGYTF. The CDR3, as DNA: TGCGCCAGCAGCTTGGGGGACAGGGGGCGCGTAAACTATGGCTACACCTTC.

This chain uses TRBV18 with TRBJ2-4; TRBD1 aligns across 8 bases. Germline trimming cut 3 bases from V and 2 bases from J; bases unmatched to any gene: 6. From germline, CDR1 is KGHSH and CDR2 LQKENI. CDR3 length: 16 amino acids. The CDR3 reads CASSPQGAGTKNIQYF. In DNA form, the CDR3 reads TGTGCCAGCTCACCCCAGGGGGCCGGGACCAAAAACATTCAGTACTTC.

This chain uses TRBV2 with TRBJ2-6, with a weak D call TRBD1 (5 bases). V lost 5 bases, J lost 1 base, and 12 bases lay in between. Germline V lookup: CDR1 SNHLY, CDR2 FYNNEI. The CDR3 runs to 16 residues. The CDR3 spells CASSRGRTSGANVLTF. As DNA, the CDR3 is TGTGCCAGCAGTCGTGGACGGACATCTGGGGCCAACGTCCTGACTTTC. The full variable domain, in which reference TRBV2 and TRBJ2-6 provide the parts outside the CDR3, is EPEVTQTPSHQVTQMGQEVILRCVPISNHLYFYWYRQILGQKVEFLVSFYNNEISEKSEIFDDQFSVERPDGSNFTLKIRSTKLEDSAMYFCASSRGRTSGANVLTFGAGSRLTVL.

The V and J genes are TRBV2 and TRBJ1-1; 12 bases align to TRBD1. CDR3 size: 15 residues. The V and J ends lost 6 bases and 6 bases, in that order; junction bases with no gene match: 8. Germline loops: CDR1 SNHLY, CDR2 FYNNEI. The CDR3 is CASSGTGTGGSEAFF. DNA of the CDR3: TGTGCCAGCAGCGGAACCGGGACAGGGGGCTCTGAAGCTTTCTTT.

The chain links TRBV6-6 to TRBJ1-1; 9 bases agree with TRBD1. V lost 0 bases to trimming and J lost 4 bases; unmatched junction nucleotides: 3. CDR1 and CDR2 (germline): MNHNY, SVGAGI (reference sequence). The CDR3 consists of 15 residues. Here the CDR3 reads CASSYSAQGATEAFF. The CDR3 DNA sequence: TGTGCCAGCAGTTACTCGGCACAGGGGGCCACTGAAGCTTTCTTT.

The chain joins TRBV2 to TRBJ2-7; tentatively, D is TRBD1 (6 bases). The CDR3 spans 14 residues. Germline loops: CDR1 SNHLY, CDR2 FYNNEI. The V gene lost 6 bases and the J gene lost 5 bases, with 17 bases spanning the gap. As DNA, the CDR3 is TGTGCCAGCAGCGCAAATGTACAGGGTCACGAGCAGTACTTC. It yields the protein CASSANVQGHEQYF.

The chain carries TRBV6-1 and TRBJ1-2; D remains ambiguous. With 2 bases removed from V and 1 base from J, the gap between germline ends came to 5 bases. The CDR3 length is 13 residues. Germline lookup yields CDR1 MNHNS and CDR2 SASEGT. The CDR3 sequence: CASSENINYGYTF. CDR3 DNA: TGTGCCAGCAGTGAAAATATTAACTATGGCTACACCTTC.

The V and J genes are TRBV7-6 and TRBJ2-1; 7 bases map to TRBD2. CDR1 SGHVS and CDR2 FNYEAQ come from the germline V gene. The CDR3 extends over 14 amino acids. Trimming took 5 bases from V and 8 from J; bases not matched to a gene: 9. The CDR3 here is CASSPRLGGDEQFF. The DNA of the CDR3 is TGTGCCAGCAGCCCTAGGCTGGGAGGGGATGAGCAGTTCTTC.

As DNA, the CDR3 is TGTGCCAGCAGCGTAAGCAGGGCGAACACCGGGGAGCTGTTTTTT. This encodes CASSVSRANTGELFF. This rearrangement joins TRBV9 to TRBJ2-2; tentative D call: TRBD1 (5 bases). CDR1 is SGDLS and CDR2 is YYNGEE in the germline V gene. CDR3 length: 15 residues. V lost 1 base and J lost 0, with 7 bases in between.

The V gene is TRBV7-9, the J gene TRBJ1-1, with D possibly TRBD1 on 5 matching bases. Germline V gene data show CDR1 as SEHNR and CDR2 as FQNEAQ (reference sequence). V was clipped by 0 bases and J by 5 bases, with 10 bases between them. The CDR3 consists of 14 residues. The CDR3 reads CASSLAGVLTEAFF. CDR3 DNA: TGTGCCAGCAGCTTAGCAGGGGTTTTGACTGAAGCTTTCTTT. The whole variable domain, filled in from reference TRBV7-9 and TRBJ1-1, reads DTGVSQNPRHKITKRGQNVTFRCDPISEHNRLYWYRQTLGQGPEFLTYFQNEAQLEKSRLLSDRFSAERPKGSFSTLEIQRTEQGDSAMYLCASSLAGVLTEAFFGQGTRLTVV.

There are a few counts of this clone. The gene calls are TRBV2 and TRBJ2-4; D gene uncertain. Trimming removed 3 bases from V and 4 bases from J, with 7 bases in between. The CDR3 has 13 residues. The germline V gene encodes CDR1 SNHLY and CDR2 FYNNEI. The DNA for the CDR3 is TGTGCCAGCAGTGACTACCGAAAAAACATTCAGTACTTC. Residues: CASSDYRKNIQYF.

V is TRBV19 and J is TRBJ1-5, with unresolved D. This CDR3 has 15 amino acids. CDR1 and CDR2 (germline): LNHDA, SQIVND (reference sequence). V was shortened by 11 bases and J by 6 bases, with 23 bases between the two germline ends. In nucleotides, the CDR3 is TGTGCCTCAAAATTCCAGGATGTAATTTCTCAGCCCCAGCATTTT. Its protein product is CASKFQDVISQPQHF.